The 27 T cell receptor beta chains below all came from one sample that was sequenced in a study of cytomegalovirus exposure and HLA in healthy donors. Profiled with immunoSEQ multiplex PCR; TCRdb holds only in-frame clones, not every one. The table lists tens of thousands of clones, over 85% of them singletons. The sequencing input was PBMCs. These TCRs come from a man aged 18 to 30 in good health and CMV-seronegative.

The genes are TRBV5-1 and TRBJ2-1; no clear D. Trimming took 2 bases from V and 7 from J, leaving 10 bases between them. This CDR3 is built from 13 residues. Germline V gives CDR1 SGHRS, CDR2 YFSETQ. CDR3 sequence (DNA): TGCGCCAGCAGCTTTACAGTAGTTAATGAGCAGTTCTTC. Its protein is CASSFTVVNEQFF.

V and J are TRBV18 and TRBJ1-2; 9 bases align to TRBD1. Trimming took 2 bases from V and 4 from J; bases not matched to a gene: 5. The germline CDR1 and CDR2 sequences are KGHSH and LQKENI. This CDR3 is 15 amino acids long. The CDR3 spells CASSPGDRDGYGYTF. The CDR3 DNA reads TGTGCCAGCTCACCAGGGGACAGGGACGGCTATGGCTACACCTTC.

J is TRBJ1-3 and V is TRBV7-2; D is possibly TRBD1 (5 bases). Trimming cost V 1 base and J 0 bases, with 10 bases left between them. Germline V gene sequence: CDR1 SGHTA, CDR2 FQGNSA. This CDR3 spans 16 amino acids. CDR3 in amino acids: CASSLGQPNSGNTIYF. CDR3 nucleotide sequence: TGTGCCAGCAGCTTAGGACAGCCAAACTCTGGAAACACCATATATTTT.

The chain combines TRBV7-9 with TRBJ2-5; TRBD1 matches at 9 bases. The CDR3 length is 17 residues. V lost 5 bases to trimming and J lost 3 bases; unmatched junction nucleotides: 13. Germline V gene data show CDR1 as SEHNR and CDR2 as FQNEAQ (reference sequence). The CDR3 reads CASSPPGQGFLEETQYF. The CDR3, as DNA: TGTGCCAGCAGCCCGCCGGGACAGGGCTTTTTAGAAGAGACCCAGTACTTC.

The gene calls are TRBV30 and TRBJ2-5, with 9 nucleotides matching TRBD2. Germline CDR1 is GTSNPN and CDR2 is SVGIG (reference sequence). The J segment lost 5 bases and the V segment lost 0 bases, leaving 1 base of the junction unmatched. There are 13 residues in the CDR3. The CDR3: CAWSVAGGETQYF. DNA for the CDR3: TGTGCCTGGAGTGTGGCGGGAGGGGAGACCCAGTACTTC.

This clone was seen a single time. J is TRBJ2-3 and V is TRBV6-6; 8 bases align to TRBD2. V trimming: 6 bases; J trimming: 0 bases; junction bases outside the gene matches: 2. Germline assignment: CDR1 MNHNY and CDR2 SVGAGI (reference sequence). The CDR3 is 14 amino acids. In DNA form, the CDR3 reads TGTGCCAGCAGGGGCGGGAGGAGCACAGATACGCAGTATTTT. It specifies CASRGGRSTDTQYF.

CDR3 in amino acids: CASSQWDSERQFF. The CDR3 DNA follows: TGTGCCAGCAGCCAATGGGACTCTGAGAGGCAGTTCTTC. The chain couples TRBV6-6 to TRBJ2-1; D possibly corresponds to TRBD2 (6 bases). CDR1 MNHNY and CDR2 SVGAGI come from the germline V gene (reference sequence). The V end was cut by 6 bases, the J end by 12 bases, with 18 bases between. This CDR3 has 13 amino acids.

CDR3 in amino acids: CASSLGPASGKSDTQYF. DNA of the CDR3: TGTGCCAGCAGCTTGGGTCCTGCTAGCGGGAAGTCAGATACGCAGTATTTT. The J gene is TRBJ2-3, the V gene TRBV5-5; TRBD2 aligns across 9 bases. V trimming: 0 bases; J trimming: 4 bases; junction bases outside the gene matches: 9. There are 17 residues in the CDR3. Germline V gene sequence: CDR1 SGHKS, CDR2 YYEKEE (reference sequence).

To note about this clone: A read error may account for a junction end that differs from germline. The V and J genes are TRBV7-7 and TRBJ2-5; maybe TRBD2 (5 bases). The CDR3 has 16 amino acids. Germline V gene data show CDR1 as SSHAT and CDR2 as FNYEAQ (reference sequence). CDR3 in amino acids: CASSLLRPVRGETQYF. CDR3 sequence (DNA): TGTGCTAGCAGCTTATTGCGGCCGGTGAGAGGGGAGACCCAGTACTTC.

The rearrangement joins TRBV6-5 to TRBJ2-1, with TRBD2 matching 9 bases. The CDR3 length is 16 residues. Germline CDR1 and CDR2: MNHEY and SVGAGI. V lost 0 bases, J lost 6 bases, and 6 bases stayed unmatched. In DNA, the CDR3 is TGTGCCAGCAGTTACTCCCGCGGGAGGGCCTTCAATGAGCAGTTCTTC. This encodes CASSYSRGRAFNEQFF.

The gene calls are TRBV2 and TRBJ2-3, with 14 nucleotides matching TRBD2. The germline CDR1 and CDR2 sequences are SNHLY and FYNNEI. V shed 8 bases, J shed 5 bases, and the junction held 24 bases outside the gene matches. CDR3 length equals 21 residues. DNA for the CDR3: TGTGCCAGCTACTTTCCCGGGACTAGCGGGAGTCGTTCGGGGAAGGAAGATACGCAGTATTTT. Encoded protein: CASYFPGTSGSRSGKEDTQYF.

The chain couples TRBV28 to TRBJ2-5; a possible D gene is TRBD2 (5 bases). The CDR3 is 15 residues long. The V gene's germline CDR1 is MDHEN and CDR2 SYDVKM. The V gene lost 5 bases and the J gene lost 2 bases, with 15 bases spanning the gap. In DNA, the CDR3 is TGTGCCAGCAGTCGCCCGCCGGGATTACAAGAGACCCAGTACTTC. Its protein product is CASSRPPGLQETQYF. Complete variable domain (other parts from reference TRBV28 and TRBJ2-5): DVKVTQSSRYLVKRTGEKVFLECVQDMDHENMFWYRQDPGLGLRLIYFSYDVKMKEKGDIPEGYSVSREKKERFSLILESASTNQTSMYLCASSRPPGLQETQYFGPGTRLLVL.

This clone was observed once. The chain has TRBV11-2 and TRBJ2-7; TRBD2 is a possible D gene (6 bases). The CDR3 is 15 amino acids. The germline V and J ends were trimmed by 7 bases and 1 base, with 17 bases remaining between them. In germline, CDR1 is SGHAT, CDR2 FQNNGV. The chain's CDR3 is CASTIEGRGSYEQYF. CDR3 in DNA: TGTGCCAGCACAATAGAGGGCCGGGGGTCCTACGAGCAGTACTTC.

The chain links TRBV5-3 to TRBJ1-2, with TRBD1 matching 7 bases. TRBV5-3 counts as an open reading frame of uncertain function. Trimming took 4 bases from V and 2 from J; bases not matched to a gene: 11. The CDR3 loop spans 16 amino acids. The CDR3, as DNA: TGTGCCAGAAGCCGCGACAGGGCCCGAAAGAACTATGGCTACACCTTC. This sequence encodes CARSRDRARKNYGYTF.

CDR3 in DNA: TGTGCCAGCAGCCCTCGGACAGGGTTTGAGACCCAGTACTTC. Its protein product is CASSPRTGFETQYF. The rearrangement joins TRBV9 to TRBJ2-5, with 8 bases aligning to TRBD1. CDR1 and CDR2 (germline): SGDLS, YYNGEE. J lost 5 bases, V lost 4 bases, and 7 bases had no gene match. The CDR3 consists of 14 residues.

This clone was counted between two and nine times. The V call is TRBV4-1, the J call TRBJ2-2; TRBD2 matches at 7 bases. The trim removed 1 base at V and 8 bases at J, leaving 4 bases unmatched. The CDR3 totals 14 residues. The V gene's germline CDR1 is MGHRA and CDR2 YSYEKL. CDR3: CASSQVTSPGELFF. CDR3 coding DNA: TGCGCCAGCAGCCAAGTGACTAGCCCGGGGGAGCTGTTTTTT.

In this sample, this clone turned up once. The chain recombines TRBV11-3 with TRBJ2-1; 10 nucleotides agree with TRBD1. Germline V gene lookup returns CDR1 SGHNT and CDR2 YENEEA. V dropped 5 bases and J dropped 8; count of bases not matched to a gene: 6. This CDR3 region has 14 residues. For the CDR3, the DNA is TGTGCCAGCAGCCTGGGACAGGGGACCCATGAGCAGTTCTTC. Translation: CASSLGQGTHEQFF.

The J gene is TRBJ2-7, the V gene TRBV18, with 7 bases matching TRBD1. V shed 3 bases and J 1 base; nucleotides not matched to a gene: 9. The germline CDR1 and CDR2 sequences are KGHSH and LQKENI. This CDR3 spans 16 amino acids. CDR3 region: CASSPLRGQKSYEQYF. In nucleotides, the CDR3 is TGTGCCAGCTCACCGTTGAGGGGACAGAAATCCTACGAGCAGTACTTC.

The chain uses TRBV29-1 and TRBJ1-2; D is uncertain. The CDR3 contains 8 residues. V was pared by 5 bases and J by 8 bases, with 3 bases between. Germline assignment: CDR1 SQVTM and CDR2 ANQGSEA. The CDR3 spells CSVSGYTF. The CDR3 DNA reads TGCAGCGTTTCGGGCTACACCTTC.

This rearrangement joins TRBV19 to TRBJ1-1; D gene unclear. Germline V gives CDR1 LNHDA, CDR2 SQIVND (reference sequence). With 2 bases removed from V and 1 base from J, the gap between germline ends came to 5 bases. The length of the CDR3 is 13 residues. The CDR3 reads CASSISENTEAFF. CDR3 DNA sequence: TGTGCCAGTAGTATATCAGAGAACACTGAAGCTTTCTTT.

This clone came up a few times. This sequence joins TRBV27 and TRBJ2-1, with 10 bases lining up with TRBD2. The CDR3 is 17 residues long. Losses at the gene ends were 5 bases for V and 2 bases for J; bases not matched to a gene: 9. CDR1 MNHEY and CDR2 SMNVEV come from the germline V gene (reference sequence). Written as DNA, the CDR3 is TGTGCCAGCAGTCCCCTATGGACTAGCGGTCCCTACAATGAGCAGTTCTTC. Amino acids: CASSPLWTSGPYNEQFF.

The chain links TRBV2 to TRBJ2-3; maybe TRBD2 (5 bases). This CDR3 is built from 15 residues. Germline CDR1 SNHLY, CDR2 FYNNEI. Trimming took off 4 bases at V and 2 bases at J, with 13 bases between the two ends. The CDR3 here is CASSGLNPLTDTQYF. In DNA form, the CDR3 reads TGTGCCAGCAGTGGACTAAACCCCCTCACAGATACGCAGTATTTT.

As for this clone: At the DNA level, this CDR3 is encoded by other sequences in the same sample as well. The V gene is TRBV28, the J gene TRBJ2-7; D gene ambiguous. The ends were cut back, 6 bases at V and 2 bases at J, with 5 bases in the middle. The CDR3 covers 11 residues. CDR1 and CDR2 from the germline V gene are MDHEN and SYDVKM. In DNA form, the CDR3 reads TGTGCCAGCAGCCCTACCTACGAGCAGTACTTC. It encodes CASSPTYEQYF.

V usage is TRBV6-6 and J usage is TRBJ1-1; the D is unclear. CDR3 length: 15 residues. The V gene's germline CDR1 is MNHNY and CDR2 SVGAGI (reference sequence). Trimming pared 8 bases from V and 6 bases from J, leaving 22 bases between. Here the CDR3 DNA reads TGTGCCAGCCCTCCTGCGCCCGCAGGCAGCCCTGAAGCTTTCTTT. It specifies CASPPAPAGSPEAFF.

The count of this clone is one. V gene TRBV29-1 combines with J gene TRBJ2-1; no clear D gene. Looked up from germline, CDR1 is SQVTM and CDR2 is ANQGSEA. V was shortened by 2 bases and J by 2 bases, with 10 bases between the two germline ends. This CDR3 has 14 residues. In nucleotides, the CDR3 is TGCAGCGTTGAAAGAGGCACCACCTACAATGAGCAGTTCTTC. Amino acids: CSVERGTTYNEQFF.

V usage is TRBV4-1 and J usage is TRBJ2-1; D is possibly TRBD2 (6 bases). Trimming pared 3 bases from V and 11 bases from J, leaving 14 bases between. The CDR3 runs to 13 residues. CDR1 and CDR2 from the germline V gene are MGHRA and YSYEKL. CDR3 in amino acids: CASSHFGSGKQFF. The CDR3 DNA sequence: TGCGCCAGCAGCCACTTCGGTAGCGGAAAGCAGTTCTTC.

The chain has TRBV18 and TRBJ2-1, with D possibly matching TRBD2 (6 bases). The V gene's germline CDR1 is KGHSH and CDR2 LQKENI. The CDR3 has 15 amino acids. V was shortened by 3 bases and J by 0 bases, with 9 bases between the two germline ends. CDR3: CASSPRRGSYNEQFF. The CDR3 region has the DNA TGTGCCAGCTCACCTAGGAGGGGCTCCTACAATGAGCAGTTCTTC.